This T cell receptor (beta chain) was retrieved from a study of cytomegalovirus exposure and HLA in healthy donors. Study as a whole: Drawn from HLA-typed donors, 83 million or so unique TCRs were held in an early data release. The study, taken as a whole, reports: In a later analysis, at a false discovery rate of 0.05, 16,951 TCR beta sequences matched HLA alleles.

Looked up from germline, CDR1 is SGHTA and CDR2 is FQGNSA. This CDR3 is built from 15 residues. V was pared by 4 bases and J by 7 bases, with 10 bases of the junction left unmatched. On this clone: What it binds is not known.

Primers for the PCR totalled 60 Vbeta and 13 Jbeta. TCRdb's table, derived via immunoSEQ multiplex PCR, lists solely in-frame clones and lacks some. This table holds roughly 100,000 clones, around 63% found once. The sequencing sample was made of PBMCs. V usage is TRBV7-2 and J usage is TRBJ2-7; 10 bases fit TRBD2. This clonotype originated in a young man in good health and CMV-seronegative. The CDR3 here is CASSWSLAGEVEQYF. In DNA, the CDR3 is TGTGCCAGCAGCTGGTCGCTAGCGGGAGAAGTGGAGCAGTACTTC.